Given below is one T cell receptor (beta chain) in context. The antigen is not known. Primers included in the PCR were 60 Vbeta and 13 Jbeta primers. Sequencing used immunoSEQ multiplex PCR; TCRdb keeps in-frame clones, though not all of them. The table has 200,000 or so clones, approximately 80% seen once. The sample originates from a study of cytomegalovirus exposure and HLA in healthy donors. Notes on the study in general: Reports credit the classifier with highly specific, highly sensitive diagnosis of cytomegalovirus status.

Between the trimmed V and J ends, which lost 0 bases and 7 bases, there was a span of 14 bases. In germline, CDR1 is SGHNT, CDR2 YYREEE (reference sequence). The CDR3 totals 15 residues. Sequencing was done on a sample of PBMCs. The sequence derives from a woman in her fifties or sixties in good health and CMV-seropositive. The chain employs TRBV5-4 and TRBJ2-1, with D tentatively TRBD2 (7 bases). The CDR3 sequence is CASSLGGGSSNEQFF. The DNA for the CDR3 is TGTGCCAGCAGCTTGGGGGGGGGCTCGTCTAATGAGCAGTTCTTC. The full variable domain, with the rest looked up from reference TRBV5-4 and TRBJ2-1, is ETGVTQSPTHLIKTRGQQVTLRCSSQSGHNTVSWYQQALGQGPQFIFQYYREEENGRGNFPPRFSGLQFPNYSSELNVNALELDDSALYLCASSLGGGSSNEQFFGPGTRLTVL.